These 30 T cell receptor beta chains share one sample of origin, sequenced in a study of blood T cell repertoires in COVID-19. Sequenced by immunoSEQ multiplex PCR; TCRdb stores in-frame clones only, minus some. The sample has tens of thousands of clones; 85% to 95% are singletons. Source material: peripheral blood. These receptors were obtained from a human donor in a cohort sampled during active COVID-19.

DNA of the CDR3: TGTGCCAGCAGCTTGTTACAGAACACTGAAGCTTTCTTT. Encoded protein: CASSLLQNTEAFF. The chain links TRBV5-6 to TRBJ1-1; D unclear. The germline V and J ends were trimmed by 1 base and 1 base, with 5 bases remaining between them. The germline CDR1 and CDR2 sequences are SGHDT and YYEEEE. This CDR3 spans 13 amino acids.

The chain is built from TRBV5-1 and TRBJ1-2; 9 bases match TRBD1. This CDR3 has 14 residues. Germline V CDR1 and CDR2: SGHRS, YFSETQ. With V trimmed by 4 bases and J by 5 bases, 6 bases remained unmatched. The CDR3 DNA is TGCGCCAGCAGCCCAGAGACAGGGGGATATGGCTACACCTTC. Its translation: CASSPETGGYGYTF.

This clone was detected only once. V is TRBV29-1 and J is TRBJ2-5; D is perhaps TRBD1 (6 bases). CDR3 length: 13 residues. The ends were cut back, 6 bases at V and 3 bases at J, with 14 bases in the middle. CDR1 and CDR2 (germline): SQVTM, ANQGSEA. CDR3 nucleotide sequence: TGCAGCGTGATCCAAAACAGGGAAGAGACCCAGTACTTC. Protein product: CSVIQNREETQYF.

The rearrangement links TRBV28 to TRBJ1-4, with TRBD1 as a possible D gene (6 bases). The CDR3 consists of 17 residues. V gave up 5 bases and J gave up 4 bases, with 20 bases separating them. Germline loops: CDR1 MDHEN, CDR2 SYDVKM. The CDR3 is CASSNPIGTGFNEKLFF. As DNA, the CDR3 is TGTGCCAGCAGTAACCCCATAGGCACAGGGTTTAATGAAAAACTGTTTTTT.

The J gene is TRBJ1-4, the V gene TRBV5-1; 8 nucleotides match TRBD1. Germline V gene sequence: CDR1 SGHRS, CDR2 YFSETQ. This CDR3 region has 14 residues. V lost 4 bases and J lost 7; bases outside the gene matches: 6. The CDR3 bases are TGCGCCAGCAGCCACGACAGGGGCCGTGAAAAACTGTTTTTT. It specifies CASSHDRGREKLFF. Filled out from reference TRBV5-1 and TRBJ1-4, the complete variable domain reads KAGVTQTPRYLIKTRGQQVTLSCSPISGHRSVSWYQQTPGQGLQFLFEYFSETQRNKGNFPGRFSGRQFSNSRSEMNVSTLELGDSALYLCASSHDRGREKLFFGSGTQLSVL.

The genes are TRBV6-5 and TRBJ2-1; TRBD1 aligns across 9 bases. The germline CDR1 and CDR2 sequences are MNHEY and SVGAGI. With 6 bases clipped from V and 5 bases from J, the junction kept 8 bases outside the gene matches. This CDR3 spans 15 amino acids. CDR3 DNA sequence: TGTGCCAGCAGCCACCGGACAGGGGATAACAATGAGCAGTTCTTC. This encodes CASSHRTGDNNEQFF.

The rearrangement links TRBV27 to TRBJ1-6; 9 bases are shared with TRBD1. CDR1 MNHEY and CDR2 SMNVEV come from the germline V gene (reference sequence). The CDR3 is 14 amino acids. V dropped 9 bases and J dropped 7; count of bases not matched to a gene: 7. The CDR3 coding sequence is TGTGCCAGTACCCGCGGGACAGGGAATTCACCCCTCCACTTT. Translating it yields CASTRGTGNSPLHF.

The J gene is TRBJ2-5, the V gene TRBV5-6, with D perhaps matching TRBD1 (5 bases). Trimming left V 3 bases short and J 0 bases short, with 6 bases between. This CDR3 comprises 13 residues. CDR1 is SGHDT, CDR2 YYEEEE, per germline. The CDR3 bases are TGTGCCAGCAGCTCAGGGTACCAAGAGACCCAGTACTTC. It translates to CASSSGYQETQYF.

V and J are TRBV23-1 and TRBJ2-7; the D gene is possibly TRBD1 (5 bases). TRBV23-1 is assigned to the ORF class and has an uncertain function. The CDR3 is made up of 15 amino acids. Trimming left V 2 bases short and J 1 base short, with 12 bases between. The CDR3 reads CASSQPARVSYEQYF. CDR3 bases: TGCGCCAGCAGTCAACCAGCCAGGGTATCCTACGAGCAGTACTTC.

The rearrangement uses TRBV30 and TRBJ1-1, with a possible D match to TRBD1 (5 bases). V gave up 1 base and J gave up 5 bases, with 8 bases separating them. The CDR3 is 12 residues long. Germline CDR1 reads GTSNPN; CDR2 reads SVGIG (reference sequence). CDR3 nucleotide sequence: TGTGCCTGGAGTGCCCAGGGAACTGAAGCTTTCTTT. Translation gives CAWSAQGTEAFF.

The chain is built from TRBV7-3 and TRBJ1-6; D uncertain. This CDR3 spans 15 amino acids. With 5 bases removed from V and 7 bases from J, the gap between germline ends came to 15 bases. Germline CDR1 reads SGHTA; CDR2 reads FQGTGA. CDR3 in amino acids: CASSPPGKANSPLHF. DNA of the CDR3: TGTGCCAGCAGCCCCCCGGGGAAGGCGAATTCACCCCTCCACTTT.

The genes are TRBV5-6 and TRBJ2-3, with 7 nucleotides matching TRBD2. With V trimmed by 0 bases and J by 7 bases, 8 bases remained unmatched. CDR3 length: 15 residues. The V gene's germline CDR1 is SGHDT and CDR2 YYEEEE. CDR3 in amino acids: CASSLVGGRSNTQYF. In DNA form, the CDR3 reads TGTGCCAGCAGCTTGGTTGGCGGGAGAAGCAATACGCAGTATTTT.

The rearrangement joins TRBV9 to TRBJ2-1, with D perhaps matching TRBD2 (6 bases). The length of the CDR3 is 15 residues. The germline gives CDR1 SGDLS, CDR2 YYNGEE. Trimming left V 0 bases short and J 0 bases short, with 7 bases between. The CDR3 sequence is CASSVGTTSYNEQFF. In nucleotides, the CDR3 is TGTGCCAGCAGCGTAGGGACTACCTCCTACAATGAGCAGTTCTTC.

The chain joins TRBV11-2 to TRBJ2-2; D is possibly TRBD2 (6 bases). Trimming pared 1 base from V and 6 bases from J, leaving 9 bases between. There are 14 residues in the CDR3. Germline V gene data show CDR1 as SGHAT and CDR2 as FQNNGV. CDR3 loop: CASSLGLEAGELFF. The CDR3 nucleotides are TGTGCCAGCAGCTTAGGACTAGAGGCCGGGGAGCTGTTTTTT.

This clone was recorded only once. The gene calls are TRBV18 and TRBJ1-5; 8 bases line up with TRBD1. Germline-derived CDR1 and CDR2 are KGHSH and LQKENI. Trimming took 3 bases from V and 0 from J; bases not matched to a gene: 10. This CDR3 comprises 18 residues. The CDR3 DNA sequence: TGTGCCAGCTCACCGTTTCCACAGGGGGGAATTAGCAATCAGCCCCAGCATTTT. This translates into CASSPFPQGGISNQPQHF.

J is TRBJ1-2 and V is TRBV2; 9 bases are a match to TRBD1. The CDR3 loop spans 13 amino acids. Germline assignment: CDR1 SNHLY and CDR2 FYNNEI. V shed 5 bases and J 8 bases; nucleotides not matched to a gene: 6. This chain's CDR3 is CASSYRGRMGYTF. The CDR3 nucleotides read TGTGCCAGCAGTTACAGGGGGCGGATGGGCTACACCTTC.

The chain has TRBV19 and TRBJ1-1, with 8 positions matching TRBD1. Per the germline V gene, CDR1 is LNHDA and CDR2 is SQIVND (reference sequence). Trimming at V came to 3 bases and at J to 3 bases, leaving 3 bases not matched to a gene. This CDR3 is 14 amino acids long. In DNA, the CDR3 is TGTGCCAGTAGTATGGACAGGGCAGACACTGAAGCTTTCTTT. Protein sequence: CASSMDRADTEAFF.

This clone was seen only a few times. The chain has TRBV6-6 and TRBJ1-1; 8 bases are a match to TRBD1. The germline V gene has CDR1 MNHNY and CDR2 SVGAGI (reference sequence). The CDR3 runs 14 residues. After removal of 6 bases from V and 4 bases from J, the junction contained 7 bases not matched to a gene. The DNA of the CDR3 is TGTGCCAGCAGCCCTCAGGGGGCGCGCACTGAAGCTTTCTTT. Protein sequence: CASSPQGARTEAFF.

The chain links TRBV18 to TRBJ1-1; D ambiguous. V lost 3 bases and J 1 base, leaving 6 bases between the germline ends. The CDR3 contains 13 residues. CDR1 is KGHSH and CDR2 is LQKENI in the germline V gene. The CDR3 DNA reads TGTGCCAGCTCACCGCGGAGGAACACTGAAGCTTTCTTT. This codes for CASSPRRNTEAFF. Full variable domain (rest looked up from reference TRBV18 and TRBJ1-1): NAGVMQNPRHLVRRRGQEARLRCSPMKGHSHVYWYRQLPEEGLKFMVYLQKENIIDESGMPKERFSAEFPKEGPSILRIQQVVRGDSAAYFCASSPRRNTEAFFGQGTRLTVV.

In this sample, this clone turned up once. The CDR3 sequence is CASSYSKLGTYGYTF. CDR3 DNA sequence: TGTGCCAGCAGTTACTCGAAGCTGGGGACATATGGCTACACCTTC. The chain recombines TRBV6-5 with TRBJ1-2; D might be TRBD1 (6 bases). Trimming took off 0 bases at V and 5 bases at J, with 13 bases between the two ends. Germline CDR1 and CDR2: MNHEY and SVGAGI. The CDR3 is 15 residues long.

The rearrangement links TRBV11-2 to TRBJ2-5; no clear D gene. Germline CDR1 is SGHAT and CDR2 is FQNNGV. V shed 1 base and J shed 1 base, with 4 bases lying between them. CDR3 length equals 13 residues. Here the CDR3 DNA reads TGTGCCAGCAGCTTAGGGAGCCAAGAGACCCAGTACTTC. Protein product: CASSLGSQETQYF.

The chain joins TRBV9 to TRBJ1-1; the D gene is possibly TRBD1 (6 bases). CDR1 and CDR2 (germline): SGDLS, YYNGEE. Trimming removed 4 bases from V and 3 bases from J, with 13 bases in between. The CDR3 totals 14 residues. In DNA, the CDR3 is TGTGCCAGCAGCCCTCGGACAGCTTACACTGAAGCTTTCTTT. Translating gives CASSPRTAYTEAFF.

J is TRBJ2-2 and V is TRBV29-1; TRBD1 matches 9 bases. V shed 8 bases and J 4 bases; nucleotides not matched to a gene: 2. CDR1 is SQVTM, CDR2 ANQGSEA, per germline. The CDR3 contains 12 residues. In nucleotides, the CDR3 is TGCAGCACGGACAGGGGCACCGGGGAGCTGTTTTTT. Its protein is CSTDRGTGELFF.

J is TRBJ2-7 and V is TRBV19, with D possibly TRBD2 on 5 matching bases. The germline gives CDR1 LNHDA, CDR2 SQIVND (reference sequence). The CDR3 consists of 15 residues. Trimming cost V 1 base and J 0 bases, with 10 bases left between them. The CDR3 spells CASSIAASTSYEQYF. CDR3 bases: TGTGCCAGTAGTATAGCTGCTAGCACCTCCTACGAGCAGTACTTC.

This CDR3 is CASSLSWGGASEAFF. DNA for the CDR3: TGTGCCAGCAGCCTTAGCTGGGGGGGGGCTTCTGAAGCTTTCTTT. The V call is TRBV9, the J call TRBJ1-1; a possible D gene is TRBD1 (6 bases). The V end lost 4 bases, the J end lost 6 bases, and 19 bases lay between the germline ends. CDR1 and CDR2 from the germline V gene are SGDLS and YYNGEE. This CDR3 contains 15 residues.

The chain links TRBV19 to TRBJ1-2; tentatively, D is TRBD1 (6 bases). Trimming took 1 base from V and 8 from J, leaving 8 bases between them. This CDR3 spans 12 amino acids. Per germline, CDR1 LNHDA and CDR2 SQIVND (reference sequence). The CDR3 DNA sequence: TGTGCCAGTAGTATAGGACAGGAAGGCTACACCTTC. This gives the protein CASSIGQEGYTF.

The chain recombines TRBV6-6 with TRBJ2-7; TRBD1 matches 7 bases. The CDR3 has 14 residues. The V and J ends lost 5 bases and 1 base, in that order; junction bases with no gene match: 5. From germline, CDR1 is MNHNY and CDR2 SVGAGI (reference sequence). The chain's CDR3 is CASSTPGGSYEQYF. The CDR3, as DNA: TGTGCCAGCAGTACCCCAGGGGGATCCTACGAGCAGTACTTC.

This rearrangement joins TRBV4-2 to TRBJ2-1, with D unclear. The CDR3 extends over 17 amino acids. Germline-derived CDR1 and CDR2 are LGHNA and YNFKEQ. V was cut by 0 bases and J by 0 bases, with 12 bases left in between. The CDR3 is CASSQEAPPSSYNEQFF. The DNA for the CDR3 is TGTGCCAGCAGCCAAGAGGCCCCTCCTAGCTCCTACAATGAGCAGTTCTTC.

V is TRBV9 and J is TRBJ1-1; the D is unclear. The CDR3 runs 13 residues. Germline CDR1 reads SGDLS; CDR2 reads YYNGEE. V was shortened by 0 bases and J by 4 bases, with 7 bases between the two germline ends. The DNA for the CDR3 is TGTGCCAGCAGCGTAGATGGCCCCACTGAAGCTTTCTTT. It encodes CASSVDGPTEAFF.

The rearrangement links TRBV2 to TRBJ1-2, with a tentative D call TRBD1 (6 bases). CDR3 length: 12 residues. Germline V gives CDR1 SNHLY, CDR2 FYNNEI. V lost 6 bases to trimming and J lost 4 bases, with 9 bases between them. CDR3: CASSPDSYGYTF. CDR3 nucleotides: TGTGCCAGCAGCCCGGACAGCTATGGCTACACCTTC.